This T cell receptor (beta chain) was captured by sequencing in a study of CXCR3-negative and CXCR3-positive naive CD8 T cells. General study results and limits: TRB CDR3 hydrophobicity was greater in CXCR3-positive naive cells than in CXCR3-negative naive cells. Diversity ran similarly high across both naive subsets but far lower in memory CD8+ cells. Similar TRBV-TRBJ gene usage was seen in naive CXCR3-negative and CXCR3-positive cells, but not in memory cells.

About this clonotype: Its target is not known.

UMI-labeled 5' RACE TRB cDNA libraries were prepared from the cells. TCRdb reworked the 5' RACE reads into one entry per CDR3 protein, no DNA. Recorded here are around 45,000 distinct CDR3 sequences; the top ten clones represent roughly 1.5%. The V gene's germline CDR1 is SGHTA and CDR2 FQGTGA. The CDR3 consists of 13 residues. This clonotype was obtained from a human donor in good health. Some clones in this sample may be carry-over from other donors' samples. Material for sequencing was naive CXCR3- CD8+ T cells from blood. Subset in this sample: CD45RO-CCR7+CD27+CD95- naive CD8+ T cells lacking CXCR3 (TNR3-). J is TRBJ1-1 and V is TRBV7-3. The CDR3 is CASSLSLNTEAFF.